This T cell receptor (beta chain) was observed in a study of blood T cell repertoires in COVID-19. V gave up 5 bases and J gave up 0 bases, with 12 bases separating them. The CDR3 is 15 amino acids. Germline CDR1 and CDR2: MRHNA and SNTAGT. Generated by immunoSEQ multiplex PCR, the TCRdb table keeps only in-frame clones and is missing some. The data hold some 670,000 clones, with more than 80% observed a single time. Sample: peripheral blood. The chain has TRBV6-4 and TRBJ2-3; D gene ambiguous. The source of this sequence is a young woman with acute or convalescent COVID-19. As DNA, the CDR3 is TGTGCCAGCAGTCAACAGCCCTCTAGCACAGATACGCAGTATTTT. This sequence encodes CASSQQPSSTDTQYF.